This paragraph covers one TCR beta chain sequence. Per the study methods: Reference gene primers were amplified, and this amplification served to estimate nucleated cell counts. Libraries were prepared by immunoSEQ multiplex PCR; TCRdb keeps only in-frame clonotypes and omits some of them. D and trimming were read from the DNA, whereas the V and J calls and clone size are those reported in that table. The repertoire consists of roughly 38,000 clones, with approximately 81% occurring once and the leading ten covering around 1.6%. The germline V and J ends were trimmed by 4 bases and 3 bases, with 6 bases remaining between them. The CDR3 is 12 amino acids. In germline, CDR1 is MNHNY, CDR2 SVGAGI (reference sequence). Seattle patients were enrolled while actively infected and followed longitudinally. This entry comes from a study of blood T cell repertoires in COVID-19. Study details: From T cells, B-cell-depleted T cells, or PBMCs came the material, which was cDNA or gDNA.

Sequences were obtained from peripheral blood. The chain carries TRBV6-6 and TRBJ1-1; unclear D gene. This receptor was taken from a man in his fifties or sixties with COVID-19, enrolled during active disease. CDR3 nucleotides: TGTGCCAGCAGTTTTGAGGACACTGAAGCTTTCTTT. Its translation: CASSFEDTEAFF.